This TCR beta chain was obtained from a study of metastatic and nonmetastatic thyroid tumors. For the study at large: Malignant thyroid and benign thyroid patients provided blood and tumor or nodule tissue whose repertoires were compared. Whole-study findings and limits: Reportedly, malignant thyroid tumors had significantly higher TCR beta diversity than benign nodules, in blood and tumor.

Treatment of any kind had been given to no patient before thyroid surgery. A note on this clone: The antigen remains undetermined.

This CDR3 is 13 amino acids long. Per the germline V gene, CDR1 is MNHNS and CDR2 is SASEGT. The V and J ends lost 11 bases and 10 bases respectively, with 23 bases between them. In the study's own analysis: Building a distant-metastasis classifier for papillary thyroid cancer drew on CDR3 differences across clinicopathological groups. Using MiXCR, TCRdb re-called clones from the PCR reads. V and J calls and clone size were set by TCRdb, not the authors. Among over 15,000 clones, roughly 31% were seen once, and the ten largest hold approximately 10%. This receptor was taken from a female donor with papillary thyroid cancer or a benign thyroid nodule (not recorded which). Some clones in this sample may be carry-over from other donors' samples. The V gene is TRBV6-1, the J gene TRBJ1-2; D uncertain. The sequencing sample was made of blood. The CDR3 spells CAGVGFSPSFYTF. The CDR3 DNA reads TGTGCCGGTGTAGGTTTTTCTCCCAGCTTCTACACCTTC.